This is a list of T cell receptor beta chains from one sample in a study of cytomegalovirus exposure and HLA in healthy donors. Assay used: immunoSEQ multiplex PCR; TCRdb lists only in-frame clones, some missing. The sample includes 250,000 to 350,000 clones, around 86% of them seen just once. Material: PBMCs. These receptors originate from a man aged 40-50 years in good health and CMV-seropositive. The CDR3 runs from the conserved cysteine through the conserved F or W. The order of the fields is V gene, CDR3 length, J gene, clone size, D gene, CDR3 protein, CDR3 DNA. The D gene is left open where the match is weak. For some rows the clone size is stated as once, few or many, or as a class when expanded; others skip it.

v_gene: TRBV28
len: 14
j_gene: TRBJ1-1
abundance: .
d_gene: .
CDR3aa: CASQRGRKYTEAFF
CDR3nt: TGTGCCTCGCAAAGGGGTAGGAAGTACACTGAAGCTTTCTTT

v_gene: TRBV15
len: 16
j_gene: TRBJ1-5
abundance: .
d_gene: TRBD1
CDR3aa: CATKSTGGRDNQPQHF
CDR3nt: TGTGCCACCAAATCAACAGGGGGCAGGGACAATCAGCCCCAGCATTTT

v_gene: TRBV5-4
len: 12
j_gene: TRBJ2-1
abundance: .
d_gene: TRBD1
CDR3aa: CASSYRGRMEFF
CDR3nt: TGTGCCAGCAGCTACAGGGGTCGGATGGAGTTCTTC

v_gene: TRBV20-1
len: 11
j_gene: TRBJ1-1
abundance: .
d_gene: .
CDR3aa: CSAPQGLEAFF
CDR3nt: TGCAGTGCTCCGCAGGGGCTTGAAGCTTTCTTT

v_gene: TRBV5-5
len: 15
j_gene: TRBJ1-2
abundance: .
d_gene: TRBD1
CDR3aa: CASSSRTGRDYGYTF
CDR3nt: TGTGCCAGCAGCTCCCGGACAGGGCGTGACTATGGCTACACCTTC

v_gene: TRBV27
len: 16
j_gene: TRBJ2-3
abundance: .
d_gene: TRBD2
CDR3aa: CASSLLSGGRGDTQYF
CDR3nt: TGTGCCAGCAGTTTACTTTCGGGCGGGAGGGGAGATACGCAGTATTTT

v_gene: TRBV11-3
len: 15
j_gene: TRBJ2-1
abundance: .
d_gene: TRBD2
CDR3aa: CASSLVAGVGNEQFF
CDR3nt: TGTGCCAGCAGCTTAGTAGCGGGAGTGGGTAATGAGCAGTTCTTC

v_gene: TRBV27
len: 16
j_gene: TRBJ2-7
abundance: .
d_gene: TRBD1
CDR3aa: CASSPSPGQISYEQYF
CDR3nt: TGTGCCAGCAGTCCCTCCCCGGGACAGATCTCCTACGAGCAGTACTTC

v_gene: TRBV4-1
len: 16
j_gene: TRBJ2-7
abundance: few
d_gene: TRBD1
CDR3aa: CASSQDENRGTYEQYF
CDR3nt: TGCGCCAGCAGCCAAGATGAGAACAGGGGCACCTACGAGCAGTACTTC

v_gene: TRBV6-1
len: 14
j_gene: TRBJ1-6
abundance: .
d_gene: .
CDR3aa: CASSEQGWNSPLHF
CDR3nt: TGTGCCAGCAGTGAGCAGGGGTGGAATTCACCCCTCCACTTT

v_gene: TRBV28
len: 14
j_gene: TRBJ2-7
abundance: .
d_gene: TRBD1
CDR3aa: CASSLDREGYEQYF
CDR3nt: TGTGCCAGCAGTTTGGACAGGGAAGGCTACGAGCAGTACTTC

v_gene: TRBV27
len: 13
j_gene: TRBJ2-7
abundance: once
d_gene: .
CDR3aa: CASSLGRGHEQYF
CDR3nt: TGTGCCAGCAGTTTAGGCAGGGGCCACGAGCAGTACTTC

v_gene: TRBV5-1
len: 19
j_gene: TRBJ2-1
abundance: .
d_gene: TRBD2
CDR3aa: CASSMTGLAGAGGGNEQFF
CDR3nt: TGCGCCAGCAGCATGACGGGACTAGCGGGGGCCGGGGGAGGTAATGAGCAGTTCTTC

v_gene: TRBV4-1
len: 15
j_gene: TRBJ2-1
abundance: .
d_gene: TRBD2
CDR3aa: CASSPTAGEQAEQFF
CDR3nt: TGCGCCAGCAGCCCCACGGCGGGAGAACAGGCTGAGCAGTTCTTC

v_gene: TRBV27
len: 15
j_gene: TRBJ2-1
abundance: .
d_gene: TRBD2
CDR3aa: CASSFGTSGTNEQFF
CDR3nt: TGTGCCAGCAGTTTCGGGACTAGCGGGACCAATGAGCAGTTCTTC

v_gene: TRBV7-6
len: 14
j_gene: TRBJ2-7
abundance: .
d_gene: TRBD2
CDR3aa: CASSLAGGLYEQYF
CDR3nt: TGTGCCAGCAGCTTAGCGGGAGGGCTTTACGAGCAGTACTTC

v_gene: TRBV6-5
len: 14
j_gene: TRBJ1-3
abundance: .
d_gene: TRBD1
CDR3aa: CASSRGQGGNTIYF
CDR3nt: TGTGCCAGCAGCCGCGGACAGGGTGGAAACACCATATATTTT

v_gene: TRBV5-1
len: 15
j_gene: TRBJ2-3
abundance: .
d_gene: TRBD2
CDR3aa: CASSLERGATDTQYF
CDR3nt: TGCGCCAGCAGCTTGGAGCGGGGGGCCACAGATACGCAGTATTTT

v_gene: TRBV4-1
len: 15
j_gene: TRBJ2-5
abundance: .
d_gene: TRBD2
CDR3aa: CASSPSGRTEETQYF
CDR3nt: TGCGCCAGCAGCCCCAGCGGGAGGACAGAAGAGACCCAGTACTTC

v_gene: TRBV27
len: 15
j_gene: TRBJ1-2
abundance: .
d_gene: .
CDR3aa: CASSPQGRANYGYTF
CDR3nt: TGTGCCAGCAGTCCCCAGGGGAGAGCTAACTATGGCTACACCTTC

v_gene: TRBV28
len: 15
j_gene: TRBJ1-1
abundance: .
d_gene: TRBD1
CDR3aa: CASSLYRTGNTEAFF
CDR3nt: TGTGCCAGCAGTTTATACAGGACAGGGAACACTGAAGCTTTCTTT

v_gene: TRBV10-3
len: 14
j_gene: TRBJ2-7
abundance: .
d_gene: .
CDR3aa: CAISEPGLSLEQYF
CDR3nt: TGTGCCATCAGTGAGCCAGGGCTTTCCCTCGAGCAGTACTTC

v_gene: TRBV5-4
len: 17
j_gene: TRBJ2-7
abundance: .
d_gene: TRBD2
CDR3aa: CASSSGGTSGRAREQYF
CDR3nt: TGTGCCAGCAGCTCCGGCGGGACTAGCGGGAGGGCAAGGGAGCAGTACTTC

v_gene: TRBV6-1
len: 11
j_gene: TRBJ2-1
abundance: .
d_gene: .
CDR3aa: CAGGLYNEQFF
CDR3nt: TGTGCAGGGGGTCTTTACAATGAGCAGTTCTTC

v_gene: TRBV7-3
len: 16
j_gene: TRBJ2-4
abundance: .
d_gene: .
CDR3aa: CASSPTAGLAKNIQYF
CDR3nt: TGTGCCAGCAGCCCAACAGCGGGTCTAGCCAAAAACATTCAGTACTTC

v_gene: TRBV7-2
len: 14
j_gene: TRBJ1-2
abundance: many
d_gene: .
CDR3aa: CASSIRDQNYGYTF
CDR3nt: TGTGCCAGCAGCATCAGGGATCAGAACTATGGCTACACCTTC

v_gene: TRBV11-2
len: 14
j_gene: TRBJ2-7
abundance: .
d_gene: .
CDR3aa: CASSLGRGTYEQYF
CDR3nt: TGTGCCAGCAGCTTAGGCAGGGGCACCTACGAGCAGTACTTC

v_gene: TRBV6-5
len: 12
j_gene: TRBJ1-2
abundance: .
d_gene: TRBD1
CDR3aa: CASSPGQGRYTF
CDR3nt: TGTGCCAGCAGCCCTGGACAGGGACGCTACACCTTC

v_gene: TRBV7-2
len: 14
j_gene: TRBJ2-7
abundance: .
d_gene: TRBD1
CDR3aa: CASNIQGALYEQYF
CDR3nt: TGTGCCAGCAACATACAGGGGGCTTTGTACGAGCAGTACTTC

v_gene: TRBV29-1
len: 13
j_gene: TRBJ1-1
abundance: .
d_gene: .
CDR3aa: CSGMGQLNTEAFF
CDR3nt: TGCAGCGGGATGGGGCAGTTGAACACTGAAGCTTTCTTT

v_gene: TRBV6-1
len: 14
j_gene: TRBJ2-3
abundance: .
d_gene: .
CDR3aa: CASSPSRSTDTQYF
CDR3nt: TGTGCCAGCAGCCCGAGCCGTAGCACAGATACGCAGTATTTT

v_gene: TRBV11-3
len: 13
j_gene: TRBJ1-1
abundance: .
d_gene: .
CDR3aa: CASSFDPRTEAFF
CDR3nt: TGTGCCAGCAGCTTTGATCCCAGAACTGAAGCTTTCTTT

v_gene: TRBV7-6
len: 13
j_gene: TRBJ1-5
abundance: .
d_gene: .
CDR3aa: CASSFGGDQPQHF
CDR3nt: TGTGCCAGCAGCTTTGGGGGGGATCAGCCCCAGCATTTT

v_gene: TRBV4-3
len: 15
j_gene: TRBJ2-1
abundance: .
d_gene: .
CDR3aa: CASSQGGALYNEQFF
CDR3nt: TGCGCCAGCAGCCAAGGCGGGGCCCTCTACAATGAGCAGTTCTTC

v_gene: TRBV19
len: 15
j_gene: TRBJ2-1
abundance: .
d_gene: TRBD1
CDR3aa: CASSPGQGPHNEQFF
CDR3nt: TGTGCCAGTAGTCCGGGACAGGGGCCCCACAATGAGCAGTTCTTC

v_gene: TRBV5-1
len: 14
j_gene: TRBJ1-1
abundance: .
d_gene: TRBD1
CDR3aa: CASSLEGAGTEAFF
CDR3nt: TGCGCCAGCAGCTTGGAGGGGGCGGGCACTGAAGCTTTCTTT

v_gene: TRBV4-2
len: 13
j_gene: TRBJ1-2
abundance: .
d_gene: .
CDR3aa: CASNQVSGDGYTF
CDR3nt: TGTGCCAGCAACCAAGTAAGCGGGGATGGCTACACCTTC